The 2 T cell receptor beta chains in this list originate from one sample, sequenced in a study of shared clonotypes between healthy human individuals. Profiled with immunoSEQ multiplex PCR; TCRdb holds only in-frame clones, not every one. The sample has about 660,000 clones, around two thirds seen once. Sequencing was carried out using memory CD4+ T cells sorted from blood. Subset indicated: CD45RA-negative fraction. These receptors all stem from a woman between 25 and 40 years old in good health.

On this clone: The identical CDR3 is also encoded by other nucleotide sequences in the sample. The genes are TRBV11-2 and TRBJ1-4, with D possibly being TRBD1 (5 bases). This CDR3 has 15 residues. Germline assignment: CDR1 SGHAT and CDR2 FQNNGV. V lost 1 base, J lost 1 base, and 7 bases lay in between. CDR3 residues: CASSLVRGTNEKLFF. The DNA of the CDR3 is TGTGCCAGCAGCTTAGTGAGGGGAACTAATGAAAAACTGTTTTTT.

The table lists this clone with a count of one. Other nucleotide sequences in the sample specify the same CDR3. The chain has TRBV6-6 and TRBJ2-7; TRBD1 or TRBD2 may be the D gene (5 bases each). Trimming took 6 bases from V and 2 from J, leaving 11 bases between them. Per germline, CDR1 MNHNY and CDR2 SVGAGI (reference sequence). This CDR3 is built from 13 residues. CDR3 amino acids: CASSRDGTYEQYF. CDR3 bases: TGTGCCAGCAGCCGGGACGGGACCTACGAGCAGTACTTC.